This record covers a single T cell receptor beta chain. Assay used: immunoSEQ multiplex PCR; TCRdb lists only in-frame clones, some missing. The table records about 29,000 clones, more than 60% of them present only once. The data derive from a study of STAT5B mutations in CD4+ large granular lymphocyte leukemia. Sequences were obtained from CD4+ T cells from blood buffy coats. This receptor was identified in a human donor in good health.

CDR3 sequence reads: CASGFRGQPYGYTF. DNA for the CDR3: TGTGCTAGTGGTTTCCGCGGGCAGCCTTATGGCTACACCTTC. The chain has TRBV12-5 and TRBJ1-2; D call uncertain. Germline V gene sequence: CDR1 LGHNT, CDR2 FRNRAP. The V and J ends lost 3 bases and 5 bases respectively, with 13 bases between them. The CDR3 is 14 residues long.